This T cell receptor beta chain is from a study of blood T cell repertoires in COVID-19. About the research overall: Samples representing acute and convalescent COVID-19 were sourced from the United States, Italy and Spain. Nucleic acid was either cDNA or gDNA, and it came from T cells, B-cell-depleted T cells, or PBMCs.

The CDR3 has 13 amino acids. J was trimmed by 10 bases and V by 7 bases; bases with no gene match: 9. Original data processing: The authors estimated nucleated cell counts from reference gene primer amplification. Produced via immunoSEQ multiplex PCR; TCRdb's table is partial and in-frame only. The DNA was the basis for D and trimming; V, J and clone size are from that table. The profile shows roughly 300,000 clones, approximately 90% of them singletons. Assignment of participants to cohorts was predicated upon participant-reported clinical history. This sequence was found in a woman aged 30 to 39 who had recovered from COVID-19. Sequenced: PBMCs or T cells enriched from blood (not recorded which). The rearrangement uses TRBV12-3 or TRBV12-4 and TRBJ1-4; the match to TRBD1 covers 7 bases. CDR3 amino acids: CASIRGAGGKLFF. CDR3 in DNA: TGTGCCAGCATTCGAGGGGCAGGGGGAAAACTGTTTTTT.